Shown below are 30 T cell receptor beta chains from a single sample sequenced in a study of T cell responses to AZD1222 COVID-19 vaccine. Data came from immunoSEQ multiplex PCR; TCRdb stores just in-frame clones and leaves some out. Here the sample spans over 45,000 clones, around 85% being singletons. Specimen: peripheral blood, collected on day 0 of MenACWY control vaccination. These receptors all come from an adult in good health.

The chain uses TRBV11-3 and TRBJ2-7; D might be TRBD1 (5 bases). With 6 bases removed from V and 3 bases from J, the gap between germline ends came to 15 bases. Germline CDR1 is SGHNT and CDR2 is YENEEA. The CDR3 spans 14 residues. In DNA, the CDR3 is TGTGCCAGCAGTTGGGCTAGTCAGGGCTACGAGCAGTACTTC. Translating gives CASSWASQGYEQYF.

The V gene is TRBV18, the J gene TRBJ1-1; D is undetermined. In germline, CDR1 is KGHSH, CDR2 LQKENI. CDR3 size: 16 residues. V was trimmed by 2 bases and J by 1 base, leaving 14 bases between them. CDR3 nucleotides: TGTGCCAGCTCACCATTCGTGTACGACCGGAACACTGAAGCTTTCTTT. Its translation: CASSPFVYDRNTEAFF.

The rearrangement links TRBV28 to TRBJ1-5; 8 bases agree with TRBD1. The V and J ends lost 6 bases and 1 base, in that order; junction bases with no gene match: 5. CDR1 MDHEN and CDR2 SYDVKM come from the germline V gene. The CDR3 runs 15 residues. CDR3 bases: TGTGCCAGCAGGGGCCAGGGGGCAAGCAATCAGCCCCAGCATTTT. This codes for CASRGQGASNQPQHF.

The chain joins TRBV5-4 to TRBJ2-5; D is ambiguous. Germline CDR1 and CDR2: SGHNT and YYREEE (reference sequence). This CDR3 has 12 amino acids. V gave up 4 bases and J gave up 5 bases, with 9 bases separating them. CDR3 nucleotide sequence: TGTGCCAGCAGCGGTCTAGACGAGACCCAGTACTTC. Protein product: CASSGLDETQYF. Based on the CDR3 plus reference TRBV5-4 and TRBJ2-5, the full variable domain is ETGVTQSPTHLIKTRGQQVTLRCSSQSGHNTVSWYQQALGQGPQFIFQYYREEENGRGNFPPRFSGLQFPNYSSELNVNALELDDSALYLCASSGLDETQYFGPGTRLLVL.

The chain recombines TRBV18 with TRBJ2-5, with TRBD1 as a possible D gene (5 bases). V shed 3 bases and J shed 0 bases, with 11 bases lying between them. The germline V gene has CDR1 KGHSH and CDR2 LQKENI. The length of the CDR3 is 15 residues. The CDR3 sequence is CASSPYTGYQETQYF. The CDR3, as DNA: TGTGCCAGCTCACCCTATACAGGCTACCAAGAGACCCAGTACTTC.

The V gene is TRBV30, the J gene TRBJ1-6; D might be TRBD1 (5 bases). V dropped 4 bases and J dropped 2 bases, with 6 bases sitting between them. In germline, CDR1 is GTSNPN, CDR2 SVGIG (reference sequence). The CDR3 is 13 residues long. The CDR3 here is CAWKGTYNSPLHF. The CDR3 nucleotides are TGTGCCTGGAAGGGGACCTATAATTCACCCCTCCACTTT.

The J gene is TRBJ2-4, the V gene TRBV15, with 10 bases identical to TRBD1. V trimming: 4 bases; J trimming: 2 bases; junction bases outside the gene matches: 17. This CDR3 comprises 20 residues. Germline V CDR1 and CDR2: LNHNV, YYDKDF (reference sequence). The CDR3 loop reads CATSKLPPGRDRGSKNIQYF. The CDR3 DNA follows: TGTGCCACCAGCAAATTACCCCCCGGGAGGGACAGGGGATCCAAAAACATTCAGTACTTC.

This chain links TRBV19 with TRBJ1-6, with D possibly being TRBD1 (6 bases). In germline, CDR1 is LNHDA, CDR2 SQIVND (reference sequence). The CDR3 is 14 residues long. V lost 6 bases to trimming and J lost 5 bases, with 11 bases between them. CDR3 coding DNA: TGTGCCAGTAGGCCGCGGGACAATAATTCACCCCTCCACTTT. Protein sequence: CASRPRDNNSPLHF. Full variable domain (outside the CDR3, taken from reference TRBV19 and TRBJ1-6): DGGITQSPKYLFRKEGQNVTLSCEQNLNHDAMYWYRQDPGQGLRLIYYSQIVNDFQKGDIAEGYSVSREKKESFPLTVTSAQKNPTAFYLCASRPRDNNSPLHFGNGTRLTVT.

The chain has TRBV29-1 and TRBJ2-2; 8 nucleotides agree with TRBD1. Germline V gene lookup returns CDR1 SQVTM and CDR2 ANQGSEA. The V gene end was trimmed by 3 bases and the J gene end by 3 bases; junction bases not matched to a gene: 12. The CDR3 is 17 amino acids. The CDR3 spells CSVDPPTRGRDTGELFF. CDR3 coding DNA: TGCAGCGTTGACCCTCCCACCAGGGGGCGGGACACCGGGGAGCTGTTTTTT.

The J gene is TRBJ1-6, the V gene TRBV5-5; tentative D call: TRBD1 (5 bases). The germline V gene has CDR1 SGHKS and CDR2 YYEKEE (reference sequence). The CDR3 is made up of 14 amino acids. V was cut by 4 bases and J by 7 bases, with 12 bases left in between. The CDR3, as DNA: TGTGCCAGCAGCGGGGGGTCCCTGAATTCACCCCTCCACTTT. Its protein product is CASSGGSLNSPLHF.

This chain connects TRBV13 to TRBJ1-3; no definite D call. CDR1 is PRHDT and CDR2 is FYEKMQ in the germline V gene (reference sequence). The CDR3 runs to 12 residues. The V and J ends lost 1 base and 7 bases respectively, with 5 bases between them. The chain's CDR3 is CASSLEGNTIYF. The DNA of the CDR3 is TGTGCCAGCAGCTTAGAAGGGAACACCATATATTTT. The full variable domain, with the rest looked up from reference TRBV13 and TRBJ1-3, is AAGVIQSPRHLIKEKRETATLKCYPIPRHDTVYWYQQGPGQDPQFLISFYEKMQSDKGSIPDRFSAQQFSDYHSELNMSSLELGDSALYFCASSLEGNTIYFGEGSWLTVV.

The gene calls are TRBV10-3 and TRBJ2-7, with D possibly being TRBD2 (5 bases). This CDR3 comprises 15 residues. Germline V gene lookup returns CDR1 ENHRY and CDR2 SYGVKD. Trimming cost V 0 bases and J 2 bases, with 11 bases left between them. The CDR3 is CAISESRGEPYEQYF. The CDR3 DNA reads as TGTGCCATCAGTGAGTCCCGGGGTGAACCCTACGAGCAGTACTTC.

The J gene is TRBJ2-3, the V gene TRBV5-1; maybe TRBD2 (6 bases). There are 12 residues in the CDR3. Germline V gene sequence: CDR1 SGHRS, CDR2 YFSETQ. V was pared by 4 bases and J by 6 bases, with 9 bases between. The CDR3 protein is CASSTAGDTQYF. CDR3 in DNA: TGCGCCAGCAGCACCGCGGGGGATACGCAGTATTTT.

The chain joins TRBV6-5 to TRBJ1-2, with 11 positions matching TRBD1. Germline-derived CDR1 and CDR2 are MNHEY and SVGAGI. The trim removed 5 bases at V and 7 bases at J, leaving 6 bases unmatched. This CDR3 spans 14 amino acids. The CDR3 DNA follows: TGTGCCAGCAGTCGAGGACAGGGGGCAGTTGGCTACACCTTC. It codes for CASSRGQGAVGYTF.

The chain couples TRBV7-2 to TRBJ1-2; 8 nucleotides align to TRBD1. V dropped 1 base and J dropped 4; count of bases not matched to a gene: 2. CDR1 is SGHTA, CDR2 FQGNSA, per germline. This CDR3 spans 14 amino acids. This CDR3 is CASSLDRGSYGYTF. As DNA, the CDR3 is TGTGCCAGCAGCTTAGACAGGGGGTCCTATGGCTACACCTTC. The complete variable domain, with remaining parts taken from reference TRBV7-2 and TRBJ1-2, reads GAGVSQSPSNKVTEKGKDVELRCDPISGHTALYWYRQSLGQGLEFLIYFQGNSAPDKSGLPSDRFSAERTGGSVSTLTIQRTQQEDSAVYLCASSLDRGSYGYTFGSGTRLTVV.

This CDR3 reads CASSQNLNQPQHF. The DNA of the CDR3 is TGCGCCAGCAGCCAGAACCTAAATCAGCCCCAGCATTTT. This chain links TRBV4-3 with TRBJ1-5; D is unresolved. Germline CDR1 LGHNA, CDR2 YSLEER. The CDR3 sequence is 13 residues long. Trimming removed 3 bases from V and 4 bases from J, with 7 bases in between.

The rearrangement uses TRBV4-1 and TRBJ1-3; no reliable D call. The CDR3 covers 17 residues. CDR1 and CDR2 from the germline V gene are MGHRA and YSYEKL. The ends were cut back, 1 base at V and 0 bases at J, with 13 bases in the middle. This CDR3 reads CASSQVYTVSSGNTIYF. CDR3 bases: TGCGCCAGCAGCCAAGTTTATACGGTCTCCTCTGGAAACACCATATATTTT.

This chain connects TRBV9 to TRBJ2-1; tentatively, D is TRBD1 or TRBD2 (5 bases each). V gave up 4 bases and J gave up 8 bases, with 19 bases separating them. The CDR3 has 15 amino acids. CDR1 SGDLS and CDR2 YYNGEE come from the germline V gene. In DNA form, the CDR3 reads TGTGCCAGCAGCCCCGGGGACCTGCGGGTTCATGAGCAGTTCTTC. The encoded protein is CASSPGDLRVHEQFF.

The chain joins TRBV19 to TRBJ1-2, with D unresolved. Germline V lookup: CDR1 LNHDA, CDR2 SQIVND (reference sequence). The V and J ends lost 3 bases and 4 bases respectively, with 9 bases between them. CDR3 length: 13 amino acids. DNA of the CDR3: TGTGCCAGTAGTATGGAAGGGTCCTATGGCTACACCTTC. It codes for CASSMEGSYGYTF.

The chain uses TRBV28 and TRBJ1-2; 7 positions agree with TRBD1. Per the germline V gene, CDR1 is MDHEN and CDR2 is SYDVKM. V lost 2 bases and J lost 7; bases outside the gene matches: 7. This CDR3 is 14 amino acids long. CDR3 amino acids: CASSLTTGVGGYTF. DNA for the CDR3: TGTGCCAGCAGTTTAACCACAGGGGTAGGTGGCTACACCTTC.

The V and J genes are TRBV28 and TRBJ1-2; weak D call: TRBD1 (5 bases). Germline assignment: CDR1 MDHEN and CDR2 SYDVKM. Trimming took off 3 bases at V and 4 bases at J, with 12 bases between the two ends. This CDR3 is built from 14 residues. CDR3 DNA sequence: TGTGCCAGCAGTTTGGGGGGGGTCAGCTATGGCTACACCTTC. Translation: CASSLGGVSYGYTF.

CDR3 nucleotide sequence: TGTGCCAGCAGCCCCAATATTGCGGGAGTCCGTCTCGTGGAGCAGTACTTC. Translated: CASSPNIAGVRLVEQYF. The chain couples TRBV7-2 to TRBJ2-7; 7 bases are a match to TRBD2. The CDR3 extends over 17 amino acids. The germline CDR1 and CDR2 sequences are SGHTA and FQGNSA. Losses at the gene ends were 5 bases for V and 7 bases for J; bases not matched to a gene: 20.

The chain joins TRBV3-1 (or the pseudogene TRBV3-2) to TRBJ2-6, with D tentatively TRBD1 (5 bases). Trimming stripped 2 bases from V and 3 bases from J, with 11 bases between. Per the germline V gene, CDR1 is LGHDT and CDR2 is YNNKEL (reference sequence). The CDR3 length is 16 residues. The CDR3: CASSQQGRGGANVLTF. The CDR3 nucleotides are TGTGCCAGCAGCCAACAGGGTAGGGGTGGGGCCAACGTCCTGACTTTC.

The table lists this clone with a few counts. The gene calls are TRBV4-1 and TRBJ1-5; a weak D match, TRBD1 (5 bases). Trimming left V 0 bases short and J 9 bases short, with 21 bases between. The length of the CDR3 is 17 residues. Germline lookup yields CDR1 MGHRA and CDR2 YSYEKL. CDR3 loop: CASSQDQLTGGARPQHF. Here the CDR3 DNA reads TGCGCCAGCAGCCAAGATCAATTAACAGGCGGAGCTCGGCCCCAGCATTTT.

The chain recombines TRBV18 with TRBJ1-1; possible D gene TRBD1, 6 bases. V was trimmed by 2 bases and J by 4 bases, leaving 17 bases between them. CDR3 length: 16 residues. Germline V gene sequence: CDR1 KGHSH, CDR2 LQKENI. CDR3 sequence reads: CASSPKGVEGRTEAFF. The CDR3, as DNA: TGTGCCAGCTCACCAAAGGGGGTGGAGGGCCGCACTGAAGCTTTCTTT.

This clone was detected a few times. The chain employs TRBV10-1 and TRBJ1-2; the D gene is possibly TRBD1 (5 bases). The CDR3 has 13 residues. Germline CDR1 is WNHNN and CDR2 is SYGVQD (reference sequence). V was shortened by 5 bases and J by 7 bases, with 14 bases between the two germline ends. CDR3 in DNA: TGCGCCAGCAGTCAGGGCCTGAATGTTGGCTACACCTTC. Its translation: CASSQGLNVGYTF.

The chain is built from TRBV28 and TRBJ1-5, with no clear D. The V gene's germline CDR1 is MDHEN and CDR2 SYDVKM. The CDR3 covers 13 residues. With 6 bases removed from V and 4 bases from J, the gap between germline ends came to 10 bases. CDR3: CASREQGNQPQHF. CDR3 nucleotide sequence: TGTGCCAGCAGGGAACAAGGAAATCAGCCCCAGCATTTT.

The J gene is TRBJ1-1, the V gene TRBV6-6, with unresolved D. The CDR3 length is 13 residues. Germline loops: CDR1 MNHNY, CDR2 SVGAGI (reference sequence). V gave up 7 bases and J gave up 0 bases, with 9 bases separating them. The chain's CDR3 is CASTGRLNTEAFF. CDR3 nucleotide sequence: TGTGCCAGCACCGGACGGTTGAACACTGAAGCTTTCTTT.

This clone was counted between two and nine times. The chain couples TRBV18 to TRBJ1-3, with no clear D. Germline V lookup: CDR1 KGHSH, CDR2 LQKENI. This CDR3 comprises 15 residues. The ends were cut back, 2 bases at V and 0 bases at J, with 8 bases in the middle. This CDR3 is CASSPDLFSGNTIYF. CDR3 coding DNA: TGTGCCAGCTCACCAGATCTTTTCTCTGGAAACACCATATATTTT. The full variable domain, its missing parts supplied by reference TRBV18 and TRBJ1-3, is NAGVMQNPRHLVRRRGQEARLRCSPMKGHSHVYWYRQLPEEGLKFMVYLQKENIIDESGMPKERFSAEFPKEGPSILRIQQVVRGDSAAYFCASSPDLFSGNTIYFGEGSWLTVV.

V gene TRBV28 combines with J gene TRBJ2-7; 8 nucleotides match TRBD1. The V gene's germline CDR1 is MDHEN and CDR2 SYDVKM. The CDR3 length is 14 residues. Trimming removed 5 bases from V and 2 bases from J; junction bases left unmatched: 5. In nucleotides, the CDR3 is TGTGCCAGCAGTCCAGGGGGCCTGCCCTACGAGCAGTACTTC. Encoded protein: CASSPGGLPYEQYF.